Listed below are T cell receptor beta chains from one sample, sequenced in a study of CD8 T cells in ankylosing spondylitis. Each CDR3 protein is one row after TCRdb ran MiXCR on the 5' RACE reads. The profile covers about 220,000 distinct CDR3 sequences, with approximately 10% appearing a single time and under 25% taken by the ten largest. Specimen: blood, either unsorted or a sorted T cell fraction (not recorded which). These receptors came from a male donor with ankylosing spondylitis or in good health (not recorded which). CDR3s include the opening cysteine and the closing phenylalanine or tryptophan. D genes are given only for firm matches. The size field is filled for only some rows; it gives once, few, many or a size class.

CSAINLQNEQFF	TGCAGTGCTATCAACCTCCAAAATGAGCAGTTCTTC	TRBV20-1	many	NA	TRBJ2-1
CASSVEATEITGELFF	TGTGCCAGCAGCGTAGAGGCTACAGAGATTACCGGGGAGCTGTTTTTT	TRBV9	NA	NA	TRBJ2-2
CASRKGDREDSPLHF	TGTGCCAGCAGGAAGGGGGACAGGGAAGATTCACCCCTCCACTTT	TRBV21-1	many	NA	TRBJ1-6
CASSQSDGPYGYTF	TGTGCCAGCAGCCAATCGGACGGACCCTATGGCTACACCTTC	TRBV3-1	NA	NA	TRBJ1-2
CSARVFTGTGVYEQYF	TGCAGTGCTAGAGTTTTCACGGGGACAGGGGTTTACGAGCAGTACTTC	TRBV20-1	many	TRBD1	TRBJ2-7
CAWERGSTDTQYF	TGTGCCTGGGAGCGGGGGAGCACAGATACGCAGTATTTT	TRBV30	once	TRBD2	TRBJ2-3
CASSPRTGELGNTGELFF	TGTGCCAGCAGCCCTCGGACAGGGGAATTGGGAAACACCGGGGAGCTGTTTTTT	TRBV4-2	many	TRBD1	TRBJ2-2
CATSSVTGAYQETQYF	TGTGCCACCAGCAGTGTGACAGGGGCGTACCAAGAGACCCAGTACTTC	TRBV15	NA	TRBD1	TRBJ2-5
CASSLNHGETQYF	TGCGCCAGCAGCTTGAACCACGGGGAGACCCAGTACTTC	TRBV5-1	NA	NA	TRBJ2-5
CSAGPGHSHEQYF	TGCAGTGCTGGCCCCGGACATTCCCACGAGCAGTACTTC	TRBV20-1	many	NA	TRBJ2-7
CASSQGEGAGANVLTF	TGTGCCAGCAGCCAGGGGGAGGGTGCTGGGGCCAACGTCCTGACTTTC	TRBV7-9	many	NA	TRBJ2-6
CASSPTQGLSYEQYF	TGCGCCAGCAGCCCTACGCAGGGGCTCTCCTACGAGCAGTACTTC	TRBV5-1	many	NA	TRBJ2-7
CASSLANSNEKLFF	TGTGCCAGCAGCTTAGCTAACAGTAATGAAAAACTGTTTTTT	TRBV7-2	few	NA	TRBJ1-4
CASSQGLNTEAFF	TGTGCCAGCAGCCAAGGGTTGAACACTGAAGCTTTCTTT	TRBV3-1	many	NA	TRBJ1-1
CASYPKASYEQYF	TGTGCCAGCTACCCAAAGGCGAGCTACGAGCAGTACTTC	TRBV28	NA	NA	TRBJ2-7
CASSHGIQGEKLFF	TGTGCCAGCAGTCACGGGATTCAGGGCGAAAAACTGTTTTTT	TRBV12-3/TRBV12-4	many	NA	TRBJ1-4
CASTRTGALDTQYF	TGCGCCAGCACCAGGACAGGGGCCCTCGATACGCAGTATTTT	TRBV5-1	few	TRBD1	TRBJ2-3
CSASSQGLYEQYF	TGCAGTGCTAGCAGTCAGGGGCTCTACGAGCAGTACTTC	TRBV20-1	once	NA	TRBJ2-7
CASSQDGNEQFF	TGTGCCAGCAGCCAAGACGGGAATGAGCAGTTCTTC	TRBV3-1	NA	NA	TRBJ2-1
CSTYRGQDTQYF	TGCAGTACTTACAGGGGGCAGGATACGCAGTATTTT	TRBV20-1	many	TRBD1	TRBJ2-3
CASSLGDRSNQPQHF	TGTGCCAGCAGCCTAGGGGACAGGAGCAATCAGCCCCAGCATTTT	TRBV3-1	many	TRBD1	TRBJ1-5
CATSVQTAANTGELFF	TGTGCCACCAGTGTCCAGACAGCCGCGAACACCGGGGAGCTGTTTTTT	TRBV24-1	many	NA	TRBJ2-2
CSVGGPSTDTQYF	TGCAGCGTTGGAGGCCCTAGCACAGATACGCAGTATTTT	TRBV29-1	many	NA	TRBJ2-3
CASSRLAGGQETQYF	TGTGCCAGCAGTCGACTAGCGGGGGGCCAAGAGACCCAGTACTTC	TRBV12-3/TRBV12-4	NA	TRBD2	TRBJ2-5
CSAHGNPVGQSNQPQHF	TGCAGTGCTCACGGGAACCCGGTGGGGCAAAGCAATCAGCCCCAGCATTTT	TRBV20-1	many	NA	TRBJ1-5
CASSYSMIGADTQYF	TGTGCCAGCAGTTACTCGATGATCGGCGCAGATACGCAGTATTTT	TRBV6-5	many	NA	TRBJ2-3
CASSTVNYGYTF	TGTGCCAGCAGTACGGTCAACTATGGCTACACCTTC	TRBV28	NA	NA	TRBJ1-2
CSARGLAGTDTQYF	TGCAGTGCTAGGGGGCTAGCGGGAACAGATACGCAGTATTTT	TRBV20-1	many	TRBD2	TRBJ2-3
CASRQGGIREKLFF	TGTGCCAGCAGACAGGGAGGGATTCGGGAAAAACTGTTTTTT	TRBV28	NA	NA	TRBJ1-4
CSASSAGNTEAFF	TGCAGTGCTAGCTCCGCTGGGAACACTGAAGCTTTCTTT	TRBV20-1	many	NA	TRBJ1-1
CASSLVGASKNIQYF	TGCGCCAGCAGCTTGGTCGGGGCGTCCAAAAACATTCAGTACTTC	TRBV5-1	NA	NA	TRBJ2-4
CASSLGSGSYIF	TGCGCCAGCAGCTTGGGATCTGGGTCTTACATCTTT	TRBV5-1	many	NA	TRBJ1-1
CSVGLAGNGELFF	TGCAGCGTGGGACTAGCGGGGAACGGGGAGCTGTTTTTT	TRBV29-1	many	TRBD2	TRBJ2-2